This record concerns one T cell receptor beta chain sequence. Its antigen is unidentified. Libraries were prepared by immunoSEQ multiplex PCR; TCRdb keeps only in-frame clonotypes and omits some of them. The sample has roughly 180,000 clones, about 89% seen once; the top ten hold 1.5% to 2%. This sample stems from a study of T cell responses to AZD1222 COVID-19 vaccine. For the study at large: Timing groups of about 4 and about 12 weeks for second doses were pooled.

This CDR3 spans 14 amino acids. Germline-derived CDR1 and CDR2 are MNHEY and SVGAGI. With V trimmed by 8 bases and J by 7 bases, 6 bases remained unmatched. The study's findings and limits: Clonal diversity was possibly underestimated; the donors were predominantly white British and more often female.

The sequence derives from an adult in good health. The chain employs TRBV6-5 and TRBJ1-4, with 11 bases matching TRBD1. The source was peripheral blood, collected on day 0 of AZD1222 vaccination. This chain's CDR3 is CASGRGTGGEKLFF. The CDR3 DNA is TGTGCCAGCGGCCGAGGGACAGGGGGTGAAAAACTGTTTTTT.